The next 11 T cell receptor beta chains were all read from a single sample in a study of OX40 agonist ivuxolimab in advanced cancers. Using immunoSEQ multiplex PCR, the repertoire was profiled, and TCRdb retains in-frame clones only, with some absent. This table has 60,000 or so clones, 82% appearing once. This specimen consisted of CD4+ or CD8+ T cells sorted from blood, obtained in a trial of the OX40 agonist ivuxolimab. Receptor source: an adult with an advanced solid tumor such as melanoma, head and neck, liver or kidney cancer.

The chain links TRBV5-1 to TRBJ2-5; 8 nucleotides agree with TRBD2. Germline V CDR1 and CDR2: SGHRS, YFSETQ. J was trimmed by 7 bases and V by 0 bases; bases with no gene match: 8. The CDR3 length is 15 residues. CDR3 amino acids: CASSLESGRRGTQYF. The CDR3 DNA reads as TGCGCCAGCAGCTTGGAAAGCGGGAGACGGGGGACCCAGTACTTC.

This chain connects TRBV11-2 to TRBJ1-2, with D unresolved. Germline V lookup: CDR1 SGHAT, CDR2 FQNNGV. The CDR3 is 12 residues long. The V end lost 1 base, the J end lost 6 bases, and 6 bases lay between the germline ends. The CDR3 DNA reads as TGTGCCAGCAGCTTAGTTAAAGATGGCTACACCTTC. Its translation is CASSLVKDGYTF.

J is TRBJ2-7 and V is TRBV28; tentatively, D is TRBD2 (6 bases). Germline CDR1 is MDHEN and CDR2 is SYDVKM. V was clipped by 5 bases and J by 3 bases, with 17 bases between them. The CDR3 totals 15 residues. CDR3 coding DNA: TGTGCCAGCAGTCCGGCGGGCTATAGCGGCTACGAGCAGTACTTC. Its translation is CASSPAGYSGYEQYF.

This clone appeared a single time. The chain recombines TRBV5-1 with TRBJ2-3; D not certain. The CDR3 is 14 amino acids. Trimming stripped 2 bases from V and 4 bases from J, with 11 bases between. Germline values: CDR1 SGHRS, CDR2 YFSETQ. The CDR3 here is CASSFAIGSDTQYF. DNA for the CDR3: TGCGCCAGCAGCTTTGCAATTGGTTCAGATACGCAGTATTTT.

The rearrangement links TRBV11-2 to TRBJ2-7; 8 bases line up with TRBD1. The CDR3 is 16 amino acids. Germline CDR1 and CDR2: SGHAT and FQNNGV. V lost 0 bases and J lost 1; bases outside the gene matches: 5. CDR3 in DNA: TGTGCCAGCAGCTTAGATTGGGACAGGCTTTCCTACGAGCAGTACTTC. This sequence encodes CASSLDWDRLSYEQYF.

J is TRBJ2-1 and V is TRBV10-3; D tentatively fits TRBD1 or TRBD2 (5 bases each). The CDR3 length is 14 residues. Germline values: CDR1 ENHRY, CDR2 SYGVKD. V dropped 9 bases and J dropped 1 base, with 13 bases sitting between them. CDR3 nucleotide sequence: TGTGCCATGTCCCCGGGGACGTCCTACAATGAGCAGTTCTTC. Encoded protein: CAMSPGTSYNEQFF.

The chain links TRBV6-6 to TRBJ2-7, with unresolved D. Germline CDR1 and CDR2: MNHNY and SVGAGI (reference sequence). V was cut by 7 bases and J by 3 bases, with 10 bases left in between. This CDR3 comprises 12 residues. Here the CDR3 DNA reads TGTGCCAGCACCCTGGACGGCTACGAGCAGTACTTC. Residues: CASTLDGYEQYF.

The chain links TRBV5-5 to TRBJ1-2; 7 nucleotides agree with TRBD1. The V segment lost 1 base and the J segment 3 bases; nucleotides outside the gene matches: 3. The CDR3 length is 14 residues. Germline V gene lookup returns CDR1 SGHKS and CDR2 YYEKEE (reference sequence). CDR3 in DNA: TGTGCCAGCAGCTTGTGGCAGGGGGACTATGGCTACACCTTC. Translating it yields CASSLWQGDYGYTF. The full variable domain, its missing parts supplied by reference TRBV5-5 and TRBJ1-2, is DAGVTQSPTHLIKTRGQQVTLRCSPISGHKSVSWYQQVLGQGPQFIFQYYEKEERGRGNFPDRFSARQFPNYSSELNVNALLLGDSALYLCASSLWQGDYGYTFGSGTRLTVV.

The chain couples TRBV19 to TRBJ2-1; TRBD2 matches 9 bases. This CDR3 comprises 15 residues. Looked up from germline, CDR1 is LNHDA and CDR2 is SQIVND (reference sequence). J was trimmed by 3 bases and V by 5 bases; bases with no gene match: 5. The CDR3 loop reads CASSGTSLRYNEQFF. DNA of the CDR3: TGTGCCAGTAGTGGGACTAGCCTTCGCTACAATGAGCAGTTCTTC.

J is TRBJ2-7 and V is TRBV10-1; 10 nucleotides line up with TRBD2. The CDR3 totals 14 residues. J lost 2 bases, V lost 6 bases, and 4 bases had no gene match. CDR1 is WNHNN, CDR2 SYGVQD, per germline (reference sequence). CDR3 in amino acids: CASSPGLAAYEQYF. CDR3 DNA sequence: TGCGCCAGCAGCCCAGGACTAGCGGCCTACGAGCAGTACTTC.

The chain combines TRBV7-2 with TRBJ2-1, with D possibly matching TRBD1 (5 bases). Trimming removed 0 bases from V and 0 bases from J, with 6 bases in between. The V gene's germline CDR1 is SGHTA and CDR2 FQGNSA. The CDR3 length is 15 residues. DNA of the CDR3: TGTGCCAGCAGCTTAGCAGGGGCCTCCTACAATGAGCAGTTCTTC. It codes for CASSLAGASYNEQFF.